In this sample, the clone carrying this T cell receptor (beta chain) turned up a few times. V lost 1 base and J 3 bases, leaving 13 bases between the germline ends. The CDR3 length is 15 residues. Per the germline V gene, CDR1 is SGHAT and CDR2 is FQDESV (reference sequence). The protocol was immunoSEQ multiplex PCR, while the TCRdb copy is restricted to in-frame clones and leaves out a portion. The table lists about 140,000 clones, around 90% of them singletons. This sample is drawn from a study of blood T cell repertoires in COVID-19. The chain joins TRBV11-1 to TRBJ2-7; D gene unclear. This clonotype originated in a human donor with COVID-19, enrolled during active disease. The donor label of this sample is uncertain. Sequenced material: peripheral blood. Here the CDR3 DNA reads TGTGCCAGCAGCTTAGGAAGAGGATCTTACTACGAGCAGTACTTC. It encodes CASSLGRGSYYEQYF.